The present TCR beta chain was sequenced within a study of tumor-infiltrating lymphocytes in primary liver carcinoma. Points from the study as a whole: Tumors significantly exceeded blood in top-250-clone fraction (p = 0.039). Between tumor regions, pairs overlapped more than tumor-adjacent and tumor-blood pairs did.

As concerns this clonotype: Its antigen remains unidentified. Compared with germline, one end of the junction differs, possibly owing to a read error.

Germline CDR1 is MNHNY and CDR2 is SVGAGI (reference sequence). The CDR3 has 15 amino acids. Constant-region priming of roughly 490 ng total RNA yielded TCR beta cDNA. Employing slightly modified ARM-PCR, three nested multiplex PCR rounds were run, and these gave rise to the TCR beta libraries. PCR rounds one and two used TRBV1-TRBV30 forward primers with a C-beta reverse primer for about 9 cycles each. TCRdb re-derived calls from the multiplex PCR reads in MiXCR, one entry per CDR3 protein. The table shows approximately 310,000 distinct CDR3 sequences, with 55% to 65% occurring only once. Researchers drew blood RNA from unsorted whole blood and extracted germline DNA as well.

The TCR was taken from a man in his forties or fifties with primary liver carcinoma and hepatitis B virus infection. This chain uses TRBV6-6 with TRBJ1-1, with D perhaps matching TRBD1 (5 bases). Sequences were obtained from peripheral blood. The CDR3 DNA reads TGTGCCTGCAGTTTCTGGGACTCCCAGAACACTGAAGCTTTCTTT. It yields the protein CACSFWDSQNTEAFF.